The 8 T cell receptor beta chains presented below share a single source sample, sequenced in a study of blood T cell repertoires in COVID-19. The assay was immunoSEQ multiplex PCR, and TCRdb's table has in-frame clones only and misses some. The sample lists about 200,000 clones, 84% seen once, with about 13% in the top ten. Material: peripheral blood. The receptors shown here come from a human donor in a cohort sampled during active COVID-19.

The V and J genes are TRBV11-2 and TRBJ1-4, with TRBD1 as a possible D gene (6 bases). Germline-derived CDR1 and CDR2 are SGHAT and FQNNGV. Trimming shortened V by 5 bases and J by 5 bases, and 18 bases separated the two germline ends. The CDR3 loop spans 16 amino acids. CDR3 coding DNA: TGTGCCAGCAGCCCTAGGCCCCAGGGGACCAATGAAAAACTGTTTTTT. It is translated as CASSPRPQGTNEKLFF.

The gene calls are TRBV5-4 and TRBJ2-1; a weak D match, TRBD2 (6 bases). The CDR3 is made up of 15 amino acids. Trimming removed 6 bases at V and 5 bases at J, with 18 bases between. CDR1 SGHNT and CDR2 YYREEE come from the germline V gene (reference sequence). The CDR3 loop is CASNHGGARDNEQFF. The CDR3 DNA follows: TGTGCCAGCAATCATGGAGGGGCTCGAGACAATGAGCAGTTCTTC.

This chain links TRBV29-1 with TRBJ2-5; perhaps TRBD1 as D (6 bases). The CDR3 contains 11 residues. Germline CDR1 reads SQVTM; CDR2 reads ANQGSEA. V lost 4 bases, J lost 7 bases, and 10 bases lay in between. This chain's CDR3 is CSVVTGRTQYF. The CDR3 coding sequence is TGCAGCGTTGTGACAGGTCGGACCCAGTACTTC.

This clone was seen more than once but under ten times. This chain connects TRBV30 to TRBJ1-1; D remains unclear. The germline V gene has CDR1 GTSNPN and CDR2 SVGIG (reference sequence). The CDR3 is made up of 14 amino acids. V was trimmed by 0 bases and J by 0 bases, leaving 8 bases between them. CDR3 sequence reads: CAWSVLAMNTEAFF. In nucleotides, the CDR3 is TGTGCCTGGAGTGTACTTGCCATGAACACTGAAGCTTTCTTT.

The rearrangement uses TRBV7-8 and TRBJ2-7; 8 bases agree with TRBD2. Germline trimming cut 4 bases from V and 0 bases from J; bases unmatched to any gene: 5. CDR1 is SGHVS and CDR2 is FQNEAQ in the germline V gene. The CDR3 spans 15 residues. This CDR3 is CASSSPSGSSYEQYF. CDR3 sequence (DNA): TGTGCCAGCAGCTCACCCAGCGGGAGCTCCTACGAGCAGTACTTC.

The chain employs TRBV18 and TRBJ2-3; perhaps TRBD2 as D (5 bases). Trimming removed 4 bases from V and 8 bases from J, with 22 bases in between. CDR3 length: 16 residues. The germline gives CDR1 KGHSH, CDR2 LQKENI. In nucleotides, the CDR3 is TGTGCCAGCTCACGCACCTCAGCGGCGAGCTTCGGTACGCAGTATTTT. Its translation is CASSRTSAASFGTQYF. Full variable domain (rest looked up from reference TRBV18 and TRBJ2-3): NAGVMQNPRHLVRRRGQEARLRCSPMKGHSHVYWYRQLPEEGLKFMVYLQKENIIDESGMPKERFSAEFPKEGPSILRIQQVVRGDSAAYFCASSRTSAASFGTQYFGPGTRLTVL.

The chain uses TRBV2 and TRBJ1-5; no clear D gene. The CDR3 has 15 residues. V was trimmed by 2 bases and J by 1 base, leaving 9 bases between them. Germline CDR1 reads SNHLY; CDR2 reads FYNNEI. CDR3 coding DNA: TGTGCCAGCAGTGAATGGAGGGCAAGCAATCAGCCCCAGCATTTT. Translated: CASSEWRASNQPQHF.

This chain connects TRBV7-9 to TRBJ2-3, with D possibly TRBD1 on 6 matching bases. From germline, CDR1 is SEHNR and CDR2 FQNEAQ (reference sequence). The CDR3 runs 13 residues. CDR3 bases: TGTGCTATGTGGGGGCGAGGCACAGATACGCAGTATTTT. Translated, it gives CAMWGRGTDTQYF.